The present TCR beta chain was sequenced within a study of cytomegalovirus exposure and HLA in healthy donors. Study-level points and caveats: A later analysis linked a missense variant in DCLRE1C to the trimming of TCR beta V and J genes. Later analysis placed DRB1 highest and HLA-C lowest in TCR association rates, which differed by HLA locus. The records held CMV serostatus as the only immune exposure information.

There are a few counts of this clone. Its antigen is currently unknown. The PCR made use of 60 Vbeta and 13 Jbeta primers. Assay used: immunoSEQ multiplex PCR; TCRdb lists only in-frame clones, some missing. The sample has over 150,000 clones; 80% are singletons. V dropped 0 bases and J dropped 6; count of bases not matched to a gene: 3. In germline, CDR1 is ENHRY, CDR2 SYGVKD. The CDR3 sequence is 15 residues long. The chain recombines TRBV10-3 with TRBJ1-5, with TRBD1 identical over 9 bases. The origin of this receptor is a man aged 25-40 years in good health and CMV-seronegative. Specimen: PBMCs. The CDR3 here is CAISESTGGPQPQHF. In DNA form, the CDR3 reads TGTGCCATCAGTGAGTCTACAGGGGGCCCTCAGCCCCAGCATTTT.